Sequencing of this T cell receptor beta chain was carried out in a study of Ad26.COV2.S vaccination and SARS-CoV-2 variants. Treatment reported: 15 to 20 received Ad26.COV2.S at low or high dose, single or two shots; about five received placebo; per-sample allocation not given. It was on day 63 after the first vaccine or placebo injection that samples were taken. Germline CDR1 is MNHEY and CDR2 is SVGAGI. J was trimmed by 4 bases and V by 6 bases; bases with no gene match: 5. The CDR3 sequence is 13 residues long. Here immunoSEQ multiplex PCR was the method, and the copy in TCRdb shows in-frame clones only, minus some. The sample includes about 400,000 clones, 70% to 90% of them seen just once.

The sequencing used peripheral blood, collected in a trial of Ad26.COV2.S vaccine versus placebo. The clonotype was recovered from a person aged 18-60 years who received the Ad26.COV2.S COVID-19 vaccine or a placebo. V gene TRBV6-5 combines with J gene TRBJ1-1; 7 positions match TRBD1. CDR3 sequence reads: CASRTGVGTEAFF. CDR3 nucleotide sequence: TGTGCCAGCAGAACAGGGGTCGGCACTGAAGCTTTCTTT.